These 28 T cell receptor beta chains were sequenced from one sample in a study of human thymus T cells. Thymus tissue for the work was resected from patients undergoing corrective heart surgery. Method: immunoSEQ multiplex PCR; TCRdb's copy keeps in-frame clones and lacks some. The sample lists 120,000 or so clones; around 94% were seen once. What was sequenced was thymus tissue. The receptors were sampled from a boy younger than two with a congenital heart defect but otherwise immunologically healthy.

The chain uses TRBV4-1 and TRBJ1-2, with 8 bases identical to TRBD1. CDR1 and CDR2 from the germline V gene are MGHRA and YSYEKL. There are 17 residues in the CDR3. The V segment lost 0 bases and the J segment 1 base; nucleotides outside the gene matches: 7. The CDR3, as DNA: TGCGCCAGCAGCCAAGATTGGGGGACAGGTGTTAACTATGGCTACACCTTC. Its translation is CASSQDWGTGVNYGYTF.

The CDR3 is CASSFDSDHSPLHF. In DNA, the CDR3 is TGTGCCAGCAGTTTTGATAGCGATCATTCACCCCTCCACTTT. V is TRBV27 and J is TRBJ1-6, with D hard to call. The CDR3 is 14 residues long. Looked up from germline, CDR1 is MNHEY and CDR2 is SMNVEV (reference sequence). V was cut by 3 bases and J by 8 bases, with 11 bases left in between.

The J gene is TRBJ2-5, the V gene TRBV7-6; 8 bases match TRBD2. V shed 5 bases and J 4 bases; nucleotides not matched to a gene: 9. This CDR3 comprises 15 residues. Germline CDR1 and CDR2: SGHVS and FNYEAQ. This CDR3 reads CASSVHREGGETQYF. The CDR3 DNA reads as TGTGCCAGCAGCGTACACCGGGAGGGGGGAGAGACCCAGTACTTC.

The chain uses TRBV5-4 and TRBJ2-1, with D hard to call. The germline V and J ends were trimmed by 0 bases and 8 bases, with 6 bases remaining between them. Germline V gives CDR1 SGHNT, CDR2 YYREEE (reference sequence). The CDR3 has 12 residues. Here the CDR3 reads CASSLAPDEQFF. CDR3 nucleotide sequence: TGTGCCAGCAGCTTGGCCCCTGATGAGCAGTTCTTC.

The DNA for the CDR3 is TGTGCCAGCAGCCGGACACTGACTGAAGCTTTCTTT. Residues: CASSRTLTEAFF. V gene TRBV7-2 combines with J gene TRBJ1-1; D is possibly TRBD1 (5 bases). V lost 5 bases and J 5 bases, leaving 9 bases between the germline ends. Germline V gives CDR1 SGHTA, CDR2 FQGNSA. The CDR3 length is 12 residues.

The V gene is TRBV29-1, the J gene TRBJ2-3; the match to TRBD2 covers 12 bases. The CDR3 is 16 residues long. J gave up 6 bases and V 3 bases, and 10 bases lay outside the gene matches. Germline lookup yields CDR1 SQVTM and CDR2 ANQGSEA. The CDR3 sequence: CSVDGTSGFGLDTQYF. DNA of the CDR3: TGCAGCGTTGACGGGACTAGCGGGTTTGGGTTGGATACGCAGTATTTT.

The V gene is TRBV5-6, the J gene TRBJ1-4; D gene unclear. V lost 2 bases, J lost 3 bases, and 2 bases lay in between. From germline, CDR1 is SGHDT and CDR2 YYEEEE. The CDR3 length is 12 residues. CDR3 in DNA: TGTGCCAGCAGCTTCGCTAATGAAAAACTGTTTTTT. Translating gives CASSFANEKLFF.

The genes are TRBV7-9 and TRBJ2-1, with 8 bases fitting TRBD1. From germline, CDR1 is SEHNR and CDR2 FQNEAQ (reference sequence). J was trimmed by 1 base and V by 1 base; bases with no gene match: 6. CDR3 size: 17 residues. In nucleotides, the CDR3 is TGTGCCAGCAGCTTAGAAGAGGGACAGGTATCCTACAATGAGCAGTTCTTC. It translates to CASSLEEGQVSYNEQFF. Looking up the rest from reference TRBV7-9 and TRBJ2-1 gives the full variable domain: DTGVSQNPRHKITKRGQNVTFRCDPISEHNRLYWYRQTLGQGPEFLTYFQNEAQLEKSRLLSDRFSAERPKGSFSTLEIQRTEQGDSAMYLCASSLEEGQVSYNEQFFGPGTRLTVL.

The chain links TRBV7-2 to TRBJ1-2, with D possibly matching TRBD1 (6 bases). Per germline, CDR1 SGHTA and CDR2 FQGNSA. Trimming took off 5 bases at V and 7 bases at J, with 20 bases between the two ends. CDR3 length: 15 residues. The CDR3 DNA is TGTGCCAGCAGCCTACCCTTGGGGGGGCCTCCTGGCTACACCTTC. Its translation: CASSLPLGGPPGYTF.

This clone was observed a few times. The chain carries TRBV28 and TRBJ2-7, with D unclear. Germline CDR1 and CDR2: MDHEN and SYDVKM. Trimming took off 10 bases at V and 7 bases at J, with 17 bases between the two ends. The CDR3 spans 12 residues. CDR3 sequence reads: CATRRVGTEQYF. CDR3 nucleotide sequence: TGTGCCACCCGTCGGGTGGGTACGGAGCAGTACTTC.

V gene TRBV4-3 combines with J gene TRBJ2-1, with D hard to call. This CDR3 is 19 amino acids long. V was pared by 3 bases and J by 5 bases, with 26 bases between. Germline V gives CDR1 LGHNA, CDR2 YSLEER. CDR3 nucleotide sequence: TGCGCCAGCAGCCATGAACCGGGCCTCCCCCCTCTAGTGGACAATGAGCAGTTCTTC. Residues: CASSHEPGLPPLVDNEQFF.

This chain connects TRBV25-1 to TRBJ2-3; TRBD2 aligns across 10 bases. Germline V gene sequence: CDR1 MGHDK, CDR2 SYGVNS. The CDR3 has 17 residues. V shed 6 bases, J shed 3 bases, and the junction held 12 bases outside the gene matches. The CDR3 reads CASSEPAGGPETDTQYF. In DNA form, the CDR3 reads TGTGCCAGCAGCGAGCCAGCGGGGGGGCCTGAGACAGATACGCAGTATTTT.

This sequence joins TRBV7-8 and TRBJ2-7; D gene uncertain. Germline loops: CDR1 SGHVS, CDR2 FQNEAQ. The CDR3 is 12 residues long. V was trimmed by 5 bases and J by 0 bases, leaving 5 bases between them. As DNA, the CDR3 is TGTGCCAGCAGCCCCACCTCCTACGAGCAGTACTTC. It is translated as CASSPTSYEQYF.

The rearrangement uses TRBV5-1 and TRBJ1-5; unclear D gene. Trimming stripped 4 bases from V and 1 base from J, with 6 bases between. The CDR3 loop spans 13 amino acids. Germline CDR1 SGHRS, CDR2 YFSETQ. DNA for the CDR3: TGCGCCAGCAGCCCAGACAGCAATCAGCCCCAGCATTTT. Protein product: CASSPDSNQPQHF. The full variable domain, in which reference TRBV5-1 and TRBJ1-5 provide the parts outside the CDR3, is KAGVTQTPRYLIKTRGQQVTLSCSPISGHRSVSWYQQTPGQGLQFLFEYFSETQRNKGNFPGRFSGRQFSNSRSEMNVSTLELGDSALYLCASSPDSNQPQHFGDGTRLSIL.

For the CDR3, the DNA is TGTGCCAGCACCCTCGAAGGGGCCCAGGGGAATGAGCAGTTCTTC. Amino acids: CASTLEGAQGNEQFF. V and J are TRBV9 and TRBJ2-1; tentative D call: TRBD1 (6 bases). CDR1 and CDR2 from the germline V gene are SGDLS and YYNGEE. V was pared by 6 bases and J by 7 bases, with 20 bases between. The CDR3 spans 15 residues.

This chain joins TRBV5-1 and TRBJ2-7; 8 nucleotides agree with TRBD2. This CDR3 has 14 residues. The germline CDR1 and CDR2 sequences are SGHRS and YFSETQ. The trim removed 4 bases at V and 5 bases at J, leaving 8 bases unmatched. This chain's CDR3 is CASSPGRERNEQYF. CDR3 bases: TGCGCCAGCAGCCCCGGGAGGGAAAGGAACGAGCAGTACTTC.

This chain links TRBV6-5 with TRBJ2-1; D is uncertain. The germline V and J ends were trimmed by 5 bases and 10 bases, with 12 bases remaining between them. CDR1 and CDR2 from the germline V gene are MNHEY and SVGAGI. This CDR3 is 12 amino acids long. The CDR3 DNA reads TGTGCCAGCAGTGCATCGGTGTACGAGCAGTTCTTC. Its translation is CASSASVYEQFF.

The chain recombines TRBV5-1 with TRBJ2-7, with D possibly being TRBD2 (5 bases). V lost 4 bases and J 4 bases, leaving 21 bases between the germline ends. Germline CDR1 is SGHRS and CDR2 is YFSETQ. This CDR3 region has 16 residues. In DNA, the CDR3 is TGCGCCAGCAGCCCCCACGACCCAGGACCGGGGTACGAGCAGTACTTC. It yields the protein CASSPHDPGPGYEQYF.

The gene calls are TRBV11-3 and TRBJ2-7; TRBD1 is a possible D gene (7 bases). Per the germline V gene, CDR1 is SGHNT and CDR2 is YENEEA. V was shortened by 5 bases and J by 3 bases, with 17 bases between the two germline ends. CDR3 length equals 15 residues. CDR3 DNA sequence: TGTGCCAGCAGCCCTCGGCAGGGGGGTCTCTACGAGCAGTACTTC. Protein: CASSPRQGGLYEQYF.

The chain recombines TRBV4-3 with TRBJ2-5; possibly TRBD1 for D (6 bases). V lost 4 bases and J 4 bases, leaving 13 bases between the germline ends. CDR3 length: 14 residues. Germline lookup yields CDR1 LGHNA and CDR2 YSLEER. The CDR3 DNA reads TGCGCCAGCAGCCCGGGTTTAGGGGGAGAGACCCAGTACTTC. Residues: CASSPGLGGETQYF.

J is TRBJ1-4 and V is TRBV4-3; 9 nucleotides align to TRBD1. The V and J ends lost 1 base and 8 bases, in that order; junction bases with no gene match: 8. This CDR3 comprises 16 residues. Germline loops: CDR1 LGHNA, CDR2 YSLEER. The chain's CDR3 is CASSQVDRGVREKLFF. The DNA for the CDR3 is TGCGCCAGCAGCCAAGTTGACAGGGGGGTGCGGGAAAAACTGTTTTTT.

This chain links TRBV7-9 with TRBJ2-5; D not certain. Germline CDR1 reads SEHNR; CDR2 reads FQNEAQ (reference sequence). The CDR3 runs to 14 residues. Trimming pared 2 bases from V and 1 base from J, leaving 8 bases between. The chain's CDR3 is CASSLYLFQETQYF. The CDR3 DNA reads TGTGCCAGCAGCTTATATCTCTTCCAAGAGACCCAGTACTTC. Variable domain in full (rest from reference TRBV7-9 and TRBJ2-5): DTGVSQNPRHKITKRGQNVTFRCDPISEHNRLYWYRQTLGQGPEFLTYFQNEAQLEKSRLLSDRFSAERPKGSFSTLEIQRTEQGDSAMYLCASSLYLFQETQYFGPGTRLLVL.

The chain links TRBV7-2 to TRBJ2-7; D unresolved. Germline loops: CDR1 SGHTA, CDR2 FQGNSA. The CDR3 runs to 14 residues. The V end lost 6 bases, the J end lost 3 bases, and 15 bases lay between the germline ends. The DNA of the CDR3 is TGTGCCAGCAGAACCCCAGGCACCATCTACGAGCAGTACTTC. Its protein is CASRTPGTIYEQYF. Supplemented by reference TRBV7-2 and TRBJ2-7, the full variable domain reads GAGVSQSPSNKVTEKGKDVELRCDPISGHTALYWYRQSLGQGLEFLIYFQGNSAPDKSGLPSDRFSAERTGGSVSTLTIQRTQQEDSAVYLCASRTPGTIYEQYFGPGTRLTVT.

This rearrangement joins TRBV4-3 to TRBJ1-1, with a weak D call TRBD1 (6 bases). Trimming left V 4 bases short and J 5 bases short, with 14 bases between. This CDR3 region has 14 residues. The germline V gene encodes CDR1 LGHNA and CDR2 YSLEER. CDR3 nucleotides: TGCGCCAGCAGCCCCTGGGACAAGGGAACTGAAGCTTTCTTT. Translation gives CASSPWDKGTEAFF.

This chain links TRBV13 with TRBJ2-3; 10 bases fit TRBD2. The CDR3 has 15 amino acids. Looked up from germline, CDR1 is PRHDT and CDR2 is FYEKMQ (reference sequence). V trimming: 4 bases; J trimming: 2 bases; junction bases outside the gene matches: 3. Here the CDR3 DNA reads TGTGCCAGCAGCTGCGGACTAGCGGTCACAGATACGCAGTATTTT. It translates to CASSCGLAVTDTQYF.

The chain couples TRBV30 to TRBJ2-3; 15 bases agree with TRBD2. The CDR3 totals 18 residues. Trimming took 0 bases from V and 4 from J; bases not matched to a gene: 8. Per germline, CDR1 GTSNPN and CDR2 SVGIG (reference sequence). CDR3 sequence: CAWSVGTSGGLGADTQYF. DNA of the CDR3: TGTGCCTGGAGTGTCGGGACTAGCGGGGGGTTAGGGGCAGATACGCAGTATTTT.

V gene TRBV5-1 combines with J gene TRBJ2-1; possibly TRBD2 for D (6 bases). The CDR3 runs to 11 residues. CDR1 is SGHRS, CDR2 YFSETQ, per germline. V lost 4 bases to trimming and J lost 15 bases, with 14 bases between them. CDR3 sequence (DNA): TGCGCCAGCAGCCGGGGAGGAACGCCGTTCTTC. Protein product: CASSRGGTPFF.

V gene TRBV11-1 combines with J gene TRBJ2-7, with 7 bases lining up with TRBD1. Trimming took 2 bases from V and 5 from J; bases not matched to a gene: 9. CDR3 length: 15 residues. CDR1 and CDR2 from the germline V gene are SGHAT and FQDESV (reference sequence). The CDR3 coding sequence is TGTGCCAGCAGCTTATGGACAGGAGGAACCCACGAGCAGTACTTC. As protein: CASSLWTGGTHEQYF.